The clone carrying this TCR beta chain appeared a few times. Antigen unknown. Germline loops: CDR1 SGHDT, CDR2 YYEEEE. The CDR3 is made up of 12 amino acids. Between the trimmed V and J ends, which lost 1 base and 9 bases, there was a span of 8 bases. This entry belongs to a study of T-cell reconstitution after alpha-beta-depleted transplantation in children. Study-wide results and limits: Hyperexpanded clones declined; after one year, newly produced T cells mostly supplied diversity. Approximately two months post-transplant, alpha-beta T cells reportedly originated from several hundred expanded graft clones.

TCRbeta library construction was performed incorporating unique molecular identifiers. From the PCR reads, TCRdb called clonotypes with MiXCR, one entry per CDR3 protein. The data show fewer than 1 million distinct CDR3 sequences, about 15% seen once. This chain links TRBV5-6 with TRBJ2-1; D unclear. The sequence derives from a male patient between 10 and 17 years old who had a stem cell transplant for acute lymphoblastic leukemia, so the T cells may come from the graft donor. This sample comprised PBMCs, mostly from graft donor cells, obtained 360 days after TCRalphabeta/CD19-depleted stem cell transplant. In nucleotides, the CDR3 is TGTGCCAGCAGCTTGTCAGGAATTGAGCAGTTCTTC. This sequence encodes CASSLSGIEQFF.